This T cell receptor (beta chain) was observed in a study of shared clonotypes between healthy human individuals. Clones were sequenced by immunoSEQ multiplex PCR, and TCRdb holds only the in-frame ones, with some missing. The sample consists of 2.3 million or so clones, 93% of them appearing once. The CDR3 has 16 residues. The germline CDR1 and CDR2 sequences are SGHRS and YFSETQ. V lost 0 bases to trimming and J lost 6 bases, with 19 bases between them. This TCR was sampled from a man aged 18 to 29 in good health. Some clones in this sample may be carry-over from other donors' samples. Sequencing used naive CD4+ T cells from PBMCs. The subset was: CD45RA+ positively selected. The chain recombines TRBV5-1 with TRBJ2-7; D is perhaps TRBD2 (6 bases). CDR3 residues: CASSLAGGIGPGEQYF. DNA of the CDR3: TGCGCCAGCAGCTTGGCAGGCGGGATAGGACCGGGCGAGCAGTACTTC.